The 9 T cell receptor beta chains reported below all come from one sample, sequenced in a study of metastatic and nonmetastatic thyroid tumors. TCRdb re-called the PCR reads via MiXCR. The table records about 18,000 clones, around 30% of them present only once. Not a single patient had been given any form of treatment at any point before undergoing thyroid surgery. The sequencing sample was made of tumor tissue. The receptor set was obtained from a male donor with papillary thyroid cancer or a benign thyroid nodule (not recorded which). Some clones in this sample may be carry-over from other donors' samples.

By share, this clone ranks as medium-sized (0.01 to 0.1%). The J gene is TRBJ2-2, the V gene TRBV24-1; D unresolved. V lost 3 bases to trimming and J lost 3 bases, with 7 bases between them. The CDR3 covers 14 residues. The V gene's germline CDR1 is KGHDR and CDR2 SFDVKD. For the CDR3, the DNA is TGTGCCACCAGTGATATGGCCGACACCGGGGAGCTGTTTTTT. It codes for CATSDMADTGELFF.

V is TRBV7-3 and J is TRBJ2-3; D gene unclear. This CDR3 spans 16 amino acids. Germline V gene sequence: CDR1 SGHTA, CDR2 FQGTGA. Trimming took 5 bases from V and 0 from J, leaving 15 bases between them. This CDR3 is CASSPQSERSTDTQYF. In DNA form, the CDR3 reads TGTGCCAGCAGCCCTCAGAGTGAGCGAAGCACAGATACGCAGTATTTT.

In its sample, this clone was seen many times. Its ends do not fully match the called genes, so a read error is possible. The chain combines TRBV4-2 with TRBJ2-5; no definite D call. The germline V gene encodes CDR1 LGHNA and CDR2 YNFKEQ. The CDR3 has 11 residues. CDR3 sequence reads: CASSHQGTQYF. CDR3 in DNA: TGTGCCAGCAGCCACCAAGGGACCCAGTACTTC.

This clone was detected ten times or more. CDR3 protein: CASSRLWGMCNWGWETQYF. Written as DNA, the CDR3 is TGTGCCAGCAGCCGCCTTTGGGGTATGTGCAATTGGGGGTGGGAGACCCAGTACTTC. The rearrangement joins TRBV3-1 to TRBJ2-5, with D perhaps being TRBD1 or TRBD2 (5 bases each). V was pared by 4 bases and J by 5 bases, with 29 bases between. Germline CDR1 reads LGHDT; CDR2 reads YNNKEL (reference sequence). There are 19 residues in the CDR3.

This clone was seen ten or more times. The rearrangement links TRBV19 to TRBJ1-5; possibly TRBD1 for D (5 bases). The CDR3 consists of 17 residues. Germline lookup yields CDR1 LNHDA and CDR2 SQIVND (reference sequence). Trimming stripped 1 base from V and 3 bases from J, with 16 bases between. DNA of the CDR3: TGTGCCAGTAGTATAGTAGGGGCCAGGGTTGACAATCAGCCCCAGCATTTT. Translating gives CASSIVGARVDNQPQHF.

This clone has a handful of counts. The chain recombines TRBV7-2 with TRBJ2-7; TRBD2 aligns across 12 bases. Trimming at V came to 1 base and at J to 5 bases, leaving 3 bases not matched to a gene. CDR1 and CDR2 (germline): SGHTA, FQGNSA. This CDR3 spans 15 amino acids. CDR3 DNA: TGTGCCAGCAGCTTAGGACTAGCGGGAGCGAACGAGCAGTACTTC. Its protein is CASSLGLAGANEQYF.

This clone is deemed medium-sized. The rearrangement uses TRBV6-2 or TRBV6-3 and TRBJ2-1; D is possibly TRBD1 or TRBD2 (6 bases each). CDR3 length: 15 residues. The germline V gene encodes CDR1 MNHEY and CDR2 SVGEGT. Trimming cost V 2 bases and J 4 bases, with 12 bases left between them. The DNA for the CDR3 is TGTGCCAGCAGTTACGGGGGGCCGGATTACAATGAGCAGTTCTTC. It is translated as CASSYGGPDYNEQFF.

Turning to this clone: A read error is possible here, since a much larger clone lies one base away. The rearrangement joins TRBV7-3 to TRBJ2-1, with D possibly being TRBD1 (5 bases). The germline gives CDR1 SGHTA, CDR2 FQGTGA. This CDR3 comprises 13 residues. The CDR3 sequence is CACSRAGYNEQFF. Here the CDR3 DNA reads TGTGCCTGCAGCAGGGCTGGGTACAATGAGCAGTTCTTC.

CDR3 region: CASSFTGTEAFF. As DNA, the CDR3 is TGTGCCAGCAGCTTTACAGGGACTGAAGCTTTCTTT. The V gene is TRBV11-2, the J gene TRBJ1-1; a weak D match, TRBD1 (6 bases). The V end lost 3 bases, the J end lost 5 bases, and 7 bases lay between the germline ends. The CDR3 length is 12 residues. The germline V gene has CDR1 SGHAT and CDR2 FQNNGV.